Presented here are 9 T cell receptor beta chains from one specimen sequenced in a study of blood T cell repertoires in COVID-19. Data came from immunoSEQ multiplex PCR; TCRdb stores just in-frame clones and leaves some out. Among about 280,000 clones listed, over 75% were seen once. The source material was peripheral blood. The receptors were gathered from a human donor in a cohort sampled during active COVID-19.

The J gene is TRBJ1-5, the V gene TRBV19, with unresolved D. V lost 5 bases and J 4 bases, leaving 9 bases between the germline ends. CDR3 length equals 13 residues. Germline loops: CDR1 LNHDA, CDR2 SQIVND (reference sequence). CDR3 nucleotides: TGTGCCAGTAGTGTCACAGTAAATCAGCCCCAGCATTTT. Translating it yields CASSVTVNQPQHF.

The V gene is TRBV27, the J gene TRBJ2-2; 9 bases align to TRBD2. CDR1 MNHEY and CDR2 SMNVEV come from the germline V gene (reference sequence). J lost 0 bases, V lost 2 bases, and 4 bases had no gene match. The CDR3 runs 17 residues. CDR3 loop: CASSLMASGANTGELFF. CDR3 nucleotides: TGTGCCAGCAGTTTAATGGCTAGCGGGGCGAACACCGGGGAGCTGTTTTTT.

This clone was counted a single time. The rearrangement joins TRBV7-8 to TRBJ2-5, with a tentative D call TRBD2 (5 bases). Trimming took off 2 bases at V and 2 bases at J, with 33 bases between the two ends. The V gene's germline CDR1 is SGHVS and CDR2 FQNEAQ. This CDR3 is built from 22 residues. The CDR3 DNA follows: TGTGCCAGCAGCTTACGGTCTCGACCTACCCGCGGGTCTCTGACTACACAAGAGACCCAGTACTTC. Translating gives CASSLRSRPTRGSLTTQETQYF. Looking up the rest from reference TRBV7-8 and TRBJ2-5 gives the full variable domain: GAGVSQSPRYKVAKRGQDVALRCDPISGHVSLFWYQQALGQGPEFLTYFQNEAQLDKSGLPSDRFFAERPEGSVSTLKIQRTQQEDSAVYLCASSLRSRPTRGSLTTQETQYFGPGTRLLVL.

This chain links TRBV6-5 with TRBJ2-1; weak D call: TRBD1 (6 bases). Trimming left V 6 bases short and J 9 bases short, with 12 bases between. The CDR3 runs 12 residues. CDR1 MNHEY and CDR2 SVGAGI come from the germline V gene. CDR3 residues: CASRPGDGEQFF. CDR3 bases: TGTGCCAGCAGGCCAGGGGATGGTGAGCAGTTCTTC.

The chain uses TRBV24-1 and TRBJ2-1; TRBD1 is a possible D gene (6 bases). The CDR3 has 15 amino acids. V was shortened by 4 bases and J by 6 bases, with 15 bases between the two germline ends. Germline CDR1 and CDR2: KGHDR and SFDVKD. CDR3 nucleotides: TGTGCCACCAGTGACCCTCGGGACATCGCCAATGAGCAGTTCTTC. It translates to CATSDPRDIANEQFF.

This chain connects TRBV7-6 to TRBJ2-1, with D possibly TRBD2 on 5 matching bases. The CDR3 loop spans 14 amino acids. Germline V gives CDR1 SGHVS, CDR2 FNYEAQ. V was trimmed by 1 base and J by 5 bases, leaving 9 bases between them. In DNA form, the CDR3 reads TGTGCCAGCAGCTTAGAGGCGGGCGACAATGAGCAGTTCTTC. As protein: CASSLEAGDNEQFF.

J is TRBJ2-3 and V is TRBV7-9, with D tentatively TRBD2 (6 bases). Germline V gene lookup returns CDR1 SEHNR and CDR2 FQNEAQ (reference sequence). The ends were cut back, 1 base at V and 2 bases at J, with 13 bases in the middle. The CDR3 runs to 16 residues. The CDR3 sequence: CASSLGTGLNTDTQYF. The CDR3 DNA sequence: TGTGCCAGCAGCTTAGGCACGGGACTCAACACAGATACGCAGTATTTT.

J is TRBJ1-1 and V is TRBV6-1; tentatively, D is TRBD1 (6 bases). Germline V lookup: CDR1 MNHNS, CDR2 SASEGT. V was cut by 2 bases and J by 5 bases, with 9 bases left in between. This CDR3 has 13 amino acids. CDR3 bases: TGTGCCAGCAGTGAAAGGGGGTGGACTGAAGCTTTCTTT. Amino acid sequence: CASSERGWTEAFF.

The rearrangement joins TRBV15 to TRBJ2-5; 9 bases fit TRBD1. Germline CDR1 and CDR2: LNHNV and YYDKDF (reference sequence). V gave up 1 base and J gave up 5 bases; unmatched junction bases: 8. This CDR3 region has 16 residues. In DNA form, the CDR3 reads TGTGCCACCAGCAGAGGTCGATGGGACAGGGTGGAGACCCAGTACTTC. Its translation: CATSRGRWDRVETQYF.